A selection of T cell receptor beta chains follows, all from one sample in a study of T cells after yellow fever vaccination. Each CDR3 protein gets one entry after TCRdb re-called the 5' RACE reads with MiXCR. This sample has a few hundred thousand distinct CDR3 sequences, with roughly 13% found just once. The sequencing used CD4+ T cells sorted from PBMCs, collected 45 days after the yellow fever booster vaccination. These receptor sequences come from a man under 40 who received the YFV17D yellow fever vaccine. Both conserved end residues are part of each CDR3. D genes are given only for firm matches. Expanded clones get a size class; other rows say once, few or many, or leave the size out.

few	TRBV20-1	TRBJ1-5	TRBD1	CSASQGAPGQPQHF	TGCAGTGCTAGTCAGGGGGCGCCGGGTCAGCCCCAGCATTTT
few	TRBV18	TRBJ2-7	TRBD1	CASSPGPGGPYEQYF	TGTGCCAGCTCACCAGGGCCAGGGGGCCCCTACGAGCAGTACTTC
few	TRBV7-2	TRBJ2-1	NA	CASSTASPSYNEQFF	TGTGCCAGCAGCACTGCCAGTCCTTCCTACAATGAGCAGTTCTTC
NA	TRBV28	TRBJ1-5	NA	CASSLGKGRGNQPQHF	TGTGCCAGCAGTTTGGGAAAGGGTAGGGGCAATCAGCCCCAGCATTTT
NA	TRBV7-2	TRBJ2-3	NA	CASRHTGGTDTQYF	TGTGCCAGCAGACATACGGGCGGCACAGATACGCAGTATTTT
many	TRBV12-3/TRBV12-4	TRBJ2-2	NA	CASRYSGDGELFF	TGTGCCAGCAGATACAGTGGTGACGGGGAGCTGTTTTTT
NA	TRBV3-1	TRBJ2-5	NA	CASSPEELRARDPETQYF	TGTGCCAGCAGCCCTGAGGAATTAAGGGCCCGAGACCCTGAGACCCAGTACTTC
many	TRBV20-1	TRBJ2-3	NA	CSARPRTSTDTQYF	TGCAGTGCTAGACCCAGGACTAGCACAGATACGCAGTATTTT
many	TRBV12-3/TRBV12-4	TRBJ2-7	TRBD2	CASSLGRGSYEQYF	TGTGCCAGCAGTTTGGGGAGGGGTTCCTACGAGCAGTACTTC
NA	TRBV7-9	TRBJ1-1	TRBD1	CASSLTGQENTEAFF	TGTGCCAGCAGCTTAACGGGACAGGAGAACACTGAAGCTTTCTTT
NA	TRBV10-3	TRBJ2-1	TRBD1	CSTGDRGYNEQFF	TGTTCCACCGGGGACAGGGGCTACAATGAGCAGTTCTTC
few	TRBV5-6	TRBJ2-5	NA	CASSLEKAASQETQYF	TGTGCCAGCAGCTTGGAAAAGGCCGCCTCACAAGAGACCCAGTACTTC
few	TRBV5-1	TRBJ2-7	TRBD1	CASSPGTASSYEQYF	TGCGCCAGCAGCCCGGGGACAGCTAGCTCCTACGAGCAGTACTTC
NA	TRBV20-1	TRBJ2-3	NA	CSARKSSPNTDTQYF	TGCAGTGCTAGAAAGTCGAGCCCGAACACAGATACGCAGTATTTT
NA	TRBV5-6	TRBJ1-1	TRBD1	CASSLPDRGRTEAFF	TGTGCCAGCAGCTTGCCCGACAGGGGCAGGACTGAAGCTTTCTTT
many	TRBV5-5	TRBJ2-7	TRBD2	CASSLDSGDTYEQYF	TGTGCCAGCAGCTTGGATAGCGGGGACACCTACGAGCAGTACTTC
many	TRBV10-1	TRBJ2-1	NA	CASSGGGSSYNEQFF	TGCGCCAGCAGTGGAGGGGGTAGTTCCTACAATGAGCAGTTCTTC
NA	TRBV7-2	TRBJ2-7	TRBD2	CASSFGTSGLSYEQYF	TGTGCCAGCAGCTTTGGGACTAGCGGACTCTCCTACGAGCAGTACTTC
NA	TRBV7-2	TRBJ1-1	NA	CASSLAGTLALNTEAFF	TGTGCCAGCAGCTTAGCGGGGACCCTCGCCTTGAACACTGAAGCTTTCTTT
NA	TRBV7-2	TRBJ1-2	NA	CASTHSQEAYGYTF	TGTGCCAGCACGCACTCACAGGAGGCCTATGGCTACACCTTC
few	TRBV29-1	TRBJ1-1	NA	CSVHVDTEAFF	TGCAGCGTTCATGTGGACACTGAAGCTTTCTTT
few	TRBV29-1	TRBJ2-1	TRBD2	CSALETSWHEQFF	TGCAGCGCTCTCGAGACTAGCTGGCATGAGCAGTTCTTC
few	TRBV5-1	TRBJ2-1	TRBD1	CASSPRGQGPYNEQFF	TGCGCCAGCAGCCCAAGGGGACAGGGTCCCTACAATGAGCAGTTCTTC
NA	TRBV4-3	TRBJ2-5	TRBD2	CASSQVPSGRDDETQYF	TGCGCCAGCAGCCAAGTACCTAGCGGGAGAGACGATGAGACCCAGTACTTC
few	TRBV27	TRBJ2-5	NA	CASSTGPQETQYF	TGTGCCAGCAGTACGGGGCCCCAAGAGACCCAGTACTTC
few	TRBV20-1	TRBJ2-1	TRBD2	CSANPLSGIDNEQFF	TGCAGTGCTAACCCTTTAAGCGGGATTGACAATGAGCAGTTCTTC
few	TRBV2	TRBJ1-6	TRBD1	CASSNDRGNSPLHF	TGTGCCAGCAGTAATGACAGGGGGAATTCACCCCTCCACTTT
NA	TRBV27	TRBJ2-1	NA	CASSFTKGDFYNEQFF	TGTGCCAGCAGTTTCACGAAGGGGGATTTCTACAATGAGCAGTTCTTC